Listed below are T cell receptor beta chains from one sample, sequenced in a study of control samples from healthy donors and cancer patients. Measured with immunoSEQ multiplex PCR; TCRdb has only the in-frame clones, and not every one. The profile shows approximately 210,000 clones, around 90% of them singletons. Sequencing was carried out using blood. These receptors were taken from a young man in good health. Both conserved end residues are part of each CDR3. The order of the fields is V gene, clone size, D gene, J gene, CDR3 DNA, CDR3 protein. D genes are given only for firm matches. Clone size is not always given. Where it is, it says once, few, many or a class for expanded clones.

TRBV2,-,-,TRBJ1-3,TGTGCCAGCAGTGACTGGACAGATGGAAACACCATATATTTT,CASSDWTDGNTIYF
TRBV27,once,-,TRBJ1-5,TGTGCCAGCAGCTCCAACGGGCTTCAGCCCCAGCATTTT,CASSSNGLQPQHF
TRBV5-1,-,TRBD1,TRBJ2-2,TGCGCCAGCAGCAGGGACAGTAACACCGGGGAGCTGTTTTTT,CASSRDSNTGELFF
TRBV4-2,few,TRBD2,TRBJ2-3,TGTGCCAGCAGCCGATCAACGACTAGCGGGGGGGCAGGAGATACGCAGTATTTT,CASSRSTTSGGAGDTQYF
TRBV29-1,-,-,TRBJ2-7,TGCAGCGTTGAACACCCCGTCTCCTACGAGCAGTACTTC,CSVEHPVSYEQYF
TRBV4-2,-,-,TRBJ2-3,TGTGCCAGCAGCCAAGTTCAGAGCGGGGACAACACAGATACGCAGTATTTT,CASSQVQSGDNTDTQYF
TRBV3-1/TRBV3-2,-,TRBD1,TRBJ2-2,TGTGCCAGCAGCCAGAACTTACAGGGGGGATCTGAGCTGTTTTTT,CASSQNLQGGSELFF
TRBV7-9,-,-,TRBJ1-4,TGTGCCAGCAGCTCACCCCTATCGGGGGATCGTAATGAAAAACTGTTTTTT,CASSSPLSGDRNEKLFF
TRBV5-1,-,TRBD2,TRBJ2-7,TGCGCCAGCAGCTTGGCCCCGACTAGCGCCGCCTACGAGCAGTACTTC,CASSLAPTSAAYEQYF
TRBV10-3,-,-,TRBJ2-2,TGTGCCATCGGGGGCGAGATAAGGGCGGGGAACACCGGGGAGCTGTTTTTT,CAIGGEIRAGNTGELFF
TRBV5-1,few,TRBD1,TRBJ2-2,TGCGCCAGCAGTGGGACAGGGAGGATAGCGGCGAACACCGGGGAGCTGTTTTTT,CASSGTGRIAANTGELFF
TRBV3-1/TRBV3-2,-,TRBD2,TRBJ2-7,TGTGCCAGCAGCCATAGCGGGGACGCCCACGAGCAGTACTTC,CASSHSGDAHEQYF
TRBV7-8,-,-,TRBJ2-7,TGTGCCAGCAGCTTAGGCCGCCGGGCAGGCTACGAGCAGTACTTC,CASSLGRRAGYEQYF
TRBV6-6,-,TRBD1,TRBJ2-2,TGTGCCACCCACCCTGGACAGGGTAACACCGGGGAGCTGTTTTTT,CATHPGQGNTGELFF
TRBV6-5,-,TRBD1,TRBJ2-5,TGTGCCAGCATGGACAGGGGCCGAGGTGAGACCCAGTACTTC,CASMDRGRGETQYF
TRBV19,once,TRBD1,TRBJ1-1,TGTGCCAGTAGTATAGGTGGGACAGCCAAAATGAACACTGAAGCTTTCTTT,CASSIGGTAKMNTEAFF
TRBV9,-,-,TRBJ1-2,TGTGCCAGCAGCGCAGAGAACAGGGTGGGATGGTATGGCTACACCTTC,CASSAENRVGWYGYTF
TRBV5-1,-,TRBD1,TRBJ2-1,TGCGCCAGCAGCCCGGACAGGGAGCAGTTCTTC,CASSPDREQFF
TRBV4-1,-,TRBD2,TRBJ2-7,TGCGCCAGCAGCCAAGAACAAGCGGGGACCGACGAGCAGTACTTC,CASSQEQAGTDEQYF
TRBV29-1,-,-,TRBJ2-3,TGCAGCGTTCCCATCTTGGCAGATACGCAGTATTTT,CSVPILADTQYF
TRBV6-5,few,TRBD1,TRBJ1-6,TGTGCCAGCAGGAGGGACAGGGCTAATTCACCCCTCCACTTT,CASRRDRANSPLHF
TRBV5-1,-,-,TRBJ2-5,TGCGCCAGCAGCCGAGGTGGGGGGCAGTTTGCTCGAGAGACCCAGTACTTC,CASSRGGGQFARETQYF
TRBV2,-,-,TRBJ1-1,TGTGCCAGCAGTGGGGAGAAAAACACTGAAGCTTTCTTT,CASSGEKNTEAFF
TRBV6-1,-,-,TRBJ1-2,TGTGCCAGCAGTGAAGCGGGACACCCAAACTATGGCTACACCTTC,CASSEAGHPNYGYTF
TRBV19,-,-,TRBJ2-7,TGTGCCAGTAGTATGGGCGGGGAGCCCCCCTACGAGCAGTACTTC,CASSMGGEPPYEQYF
TRBV19,-,-,TRBJ1-1,TGTGCCAGTATAAGGTCCGCGATAGGAATGGGTGAAGCTTTCTTT,CASIRSAIGMGEAFF
TRBV7-9,-,TRBD2,TRBJ2-7,TGTGCCAGCAGCCCAAAGACTAGCGGGGGGGGCGAGCAGTACTTC,CASSPKTSGGGEQYF
TRBV10-1,-,-,TRBJ2-3,TGCGCCAGCAGCCCCGGGACTCCAGATACGCAGTATTTT,CASSPGTPDTQYF
TRBV5-1,-,-,TRBJ2-7,TGCGCCAGCAGCTTGGACTCAGACTCCTACGAGCAGTACTTC,CASSLDSDSYEQYF
TRBV5-1,-,-,TRBJ1-1,TGCGCCAGCAGACGAAACAGGGTGGAGAACACTGAAGCTTTCTTT,CASRRNRVENTEAFF
TRBV29-1,few,TRBD2,TRBJ2-7,TGCAGCGTTGAAGGGACTGGTACGGCTAGCGGGGATCCGTACGAGCAGTACTTC,CSVEGTGTASGDPYEQYF
TRBV6-5,-,-,TRBJ1-2,TGTGCCAGCAGTTACGGAAGGGGACTGAACTATGGCTACACCTTC,CASSYGRGLNYGYTF
TRBV27,-,-,TRBJ1-1,TGTGCCAGCAGTGCCGGACAGATGTTGAACACTGAAGCTTTCTTT,CASSAGQMLNTEAFF
TRBV9,-,-,TRBJ2-1,TGTGCCAGCAGCGGAGAGGGGGAAGGTGAGCAGTTCTTC,CASSGEGEGEQFF
TRBV5-5,-,TRBD1,TRBJ2-7,TGTGCCAGCAGCTTGGCAGGGGGACCCGTCTACGAGCAGTACTTC,CASSLAGGPVYEQYF
TRBV2,-,-,TRBJ1-2,TGTGCCAGCAGGGGGGACGGAAACTATGGCTACACCTTC,CASRGDGNYGYTF
TRBV10-1,few,TRBD1,TRBJ2-3,TGCGCCAGCAGTGAGTCGCATCGGACAGGGACGTGGGGTACGCAGTATTTT,CASSESHRTGTWGTQYF
TRBV11-3,few,TRBD1,TRBJ1-2,TGTGCCAGCAGTTCTCCGGGACAGGACCTATTGAGCTACACCTTC,CASSSPGQDLLSYTF
TRBV19,-,TRBD2,TRBJ2-2,TGTGCCAGTAGTTCGGGACTAGCCGGGGAGCTGTTTTTT,CASSSGLAGELFF
TRBV15,-,TRBD1,TRBJ2-7,TGTGCCACCAGCAGAGTTGGGACAGGCCAGAAATACTACGAGCAGTACTTC,CATSRVGTGQKYYEQYF
TRBV18,-,TRBD1,TRBJ2-1,TGTGCCAGCTCTCGACAGGGTTCGATTATTTACAATGAGCAGTTCTTC,CASSRQGSIIYNEQFF
TRBV30,once,-,TRBJ1-4,TGTGCCTGGAGTGCGGGGGGTAATGAAAAACTGTTTTTT,CAWSAGGNEKLFF
TRBV9,-,-,TRBJ1-5,TGTGCCAGCAGCGTAGCGGGTCAATTGGGGCCCCAGCATTTT,CASSVAGQLGPQHF
TRBV2,-,TRBD1,TRBJ1-5,TGTGCCAGCAGTGTCCGACAGGGGCTGGAACAGCCCCAGCATTTT,CASSVRQGLEQPQHF
TRBV5-1,-,TRBD1,TRBJ1-4,TGCGCCAGCAGCTTGGAGGGGGCGGATGAAAAACTGTTTTTT,CASSLEGADEKLFF
TRBV6-5,-,TRBD1,TRBJ2-3,TGTGCCAGCAGACTACAGGGGGCACGAACAGATACGCAGTATTTT,CASRLQGARTDTQYF
TRBV12-3/TRBV12-4,-,-,TRBJ2-3,TGTGCCAGCAGTTTAACTGTCACAGATACGCAGTATTTT,CASSLTVTDTQYF
TRBV4-2,-,TRBD2,TRBJ2-2,TGTGCCAGCAGCCTCACTAGCGGGGGGGCGGCCGGGGAGCTGTTTTTT,CASSLTSGGAAGELFF
TRBV11-2,-,TRBD1,TRBJ2-3,TGTGCCAGCAGCTTTTGGACAGGGGGTCGGACAGATACGCAGTATTTT,CASSFWTGGRTDTQYF
TRBV9,-,TRBD2,TRBJ2-1,TGTGCCAGCAGCCTCCAACTAGCGGGGGGGCAGAATGAGCAGTTCTTC,CASSLQLAGGQNEQFF
TRBV7-2,-,TRBD1,TRBJ1-1,TGTGCCAGCAGCTCGTATAACAGGGGGGGAGCTGAAGCTTTCTTT,CASSSYNRGGAEAFF
TRBV9,-,TRBD1,TRBJ1-2,TGTGCCAGCAGCCTTGACAGGGGGCATGCTAACTATGGCTACACCTTC,CASSLDRGHANYGYTF
TRBV2,-,TRBD2,TRBJ2-3,TGTGCCAGCGTCGGACTAGCGACAGATACGCAGTATTTT,CASVGLATDTQYF
TRBV6-5,once,TRBD1,TRBJ1-5,TGTGCCAGCAGTACATCGGGACAGATCAATCAGCCCCAGCATTTT,CASSTSGQINQPQHF